This T cell receptor beta chain emerged from a study of PD-1 blockade in classical Hodgkin lymphoma. Study-level points and caveats: Exclusion was applied to patients who started nivolumab under 1 year after ASCT.

The method was immunoSEQ multiplex PCR; TCRdb's version includes in-frame clones alone and lacks a portion of them. In the table there are roughly 10,000 clones, 60% to 80% of which are singletons. Each of the patients experienced relapse following autologous stem cell transplantation, and their brentuximab vedotin exposure differed. The CD4+ T cells used were purified from thawed PBMCs through magnetic negative selection. The junction had 10 bases not matched to a gene; V was cut back by 2 bases and J by 6 bases. The CDR3 is made up of 15 amino acids. The germline gives CDR1 MNHEY, CDR2 SMNVEV (reference sequence). On this clone itself: Its matching antigen is unknown.

The origin of this receptor is a human donor with classical Hodgkin lymphoma. The V call is TRBV27, the J call TRBJ2-7; 7 nucleotides line up with TRBD1. The material was CD4+ T cells from blood, obtained at baseline. The CDR3 sequence is CASSLDRARVGEQYF. Here the CDR3 DNA reads TGTGCCAGCAGTTTAGACAGGGCGAGGGTTGGCGAGCAGTACTTC.